This T cell receptor (beta chain) was identified in a study of T cell responses to AZD1222 COVID-19 vaccine. Overall study results and limits: The study found vaccine-associated CD4 TCRs spanning spike, dominant at 160-218 and 743-854. The donor cohort was predominantly white British with a female majority, and clonal diversity may have been underestimated. Rises in breadth and depth of Spike-specific TCRs came after two AZD1222 doses. Baseline seropositivity occurred in only six or seven AZD1222 recipients.

The length of the CDR3 is 15 residues. Germline V gene data show CDR1 as SGHDN and CDR2 as FVKESK. V was pared by 4 bases and J by 3 bases, with 16 bases between. In regard to this clone: No antigen is known for it.

The assay was immunoSEQ multiplex PCR, and TCRdb's table has in-frame clones only and misses some. The sample includes around 150,000 clones, roughly 87% of them seen just once. V usage is TRBV14 and J usage is TRBJ2-7, with TRBD1 as a possible D gene (5 bases). The sequence was collected from an adult who received the AZD1222 COVID-19 vaccine. Material: peripheral blood, obtained 28 days after the second AZD1222 dose. CDR3: CASSLRSTASYEQYF. CDR3 bases: TGTGCCAGCAGCCTCAGGTCGACAGCTAGCTACGAGCAGTACTTC.